These 30 T cell receptor beta chains came from one sample sequenced in a study of molecular identifiers for immune sequencing clone quantification. TCRdb redid the calling of the PCR reads with MiXCR, one entry per CDR3 protein. The table shows roughly 320,000 distinct CDR3 sequences, with roughly a fifth occurring only once. The material sequenced was naive CD8+ T cells from blood, with Jurkat cell RNA spiked in. Stated subset: FACS-sorted CD8+CD4-CCR7+CD45RA+ naive T cells. These receptors originate from a human donor in good health. Some libraries in this study had Jurkat cell RNA spiked in.

This rearrangement joins TRBV24-1 to TRBJ2-1; D possibly corresponds to TRBD2 (5 bases). CDR1 KGHDR and CDR2 SFDVKD come from the germline V gene. V dropped 4 bases and J dropped 8 bases, with 14 bases sitting between them. This CDR3 is 14 amino acids long. CDR3: CATSDPGYGDEQFF. CDR3 nucleotides: TGTGCCACCAGTGACCCGGGGTACGGGGATGAGCAGTTCTTC.

This clonotype showed up many times. The V and J genes are TRBV7-2 and TRBJ2-1, with D maybe TRBD1 (6 bases). The CDR3 spans 12 residues. Germline V gene data show CDR1 as SGHTA and CDR2 as FQGNSA. Trimming pared 5 bases from V and 8 bases from J, leaving 10 bases between. The CDR3 loop reads CASSLQGHEQFF. As DNA, the CDR3 is TGTGCCAGCAGCCTACAGGGCCATGAGCAGTTCTTC.

The table lists this clonotype with many counts. The chain recombines TRBV15 with TRBJ2-5, with D uncertain. Trimming left V 6 bases short and J 7 bases short, with 15 bases between. Germline V gene lookup returns CDR1 LNHNV and CDR2 YYDKDF (reference sequence). This CDR3 region has 13 residues. CDR3 protein: CATRPENELTQYF. DNA for the CDR3: TGTGCCACCAGACCGGAAAATGAATTGACCCAGTACTTC.

This clonotype was recorded many times. This chain links TRBV7-9 with TRBJ2-3, with D possibly TRBD1 on 6 matching bases. Germline V gives CDR1 SEHNR, CDR2 FQNEAQ (reference sequence). The CDR3 has 16 residues. Trimming shortened V by 5 bases and J by 2 bases, and 17 bases separated the two germline ends. The CDR3 reads CASSPKQGFNTDTQYF. Here the CDR3 DNA reads TGTGCCAGCAGCCCAAAACAGGGATTTAACACAGATACGCAGTATTTT.

This clonotype was observed many times. The rearrangement uses TRBV6-5 and TRBJ2-4; D is ambiguous. The CDR3 has 13 residues. Germline lookup yields CDR1 MNHEY and CDR2 SVGAGI. Between the trimmed V and J ends, which lost 2 bases and 9 bases, there was a span of 11 bases. CDR3 nucleotides: TGTGCCAGCAGTTACGACGAACGGGTCATTCAGTACTTC. It translates to CASSYDERVIQYF.

This clonotype was seen at least ten times. V is TRBV4-1 and J is TRBJ1-1; 9 bases match TRBD1. There are 15 residues in the CDR3. The germline gives CDR1 MGHRA, CDR2 YSYEKL. Trimming at V came to 3 bases and at J to 1 base, leaving 3 bases not matched to a gene. CDR3 coding DNA: TGCGCCAGCAGCCAGCGGACAGGGGAGAACACTGAAGCTTTCTTT. Translated: CASSQRTGENTEAFF.

With respect to this clonotype: This could be a read error, since a much larger clone is one nucleotide away. CDR3 in amino acids: CASSDPRYEQYF. The CDR3 DNA reads as TGTGCCAGCAGTGATCCGCGGTACGAGCAGTACTTC. The chain carries TRBV2 and TRBJ2-7; D is uncertain. Germline values: CDR1 SNHLY, CDR2 FYNNEI. V was clipped by 3 bases and J by 4 bases, with 7 bases between them. There are 12 residues in the CDR3.

This clonotype was recorded at least ten times. This rearrangement joins TRBV29-1 to TRBJ2-1, with 11 positions matching TRBD1. Per the germline V gene, CDR1 is SQVTM and CDR2 is ANQGSEA. J was trimmed by 0 bases and V by 6 bases; bases with no gene match: 10. The CDR3 length is 17 residues. The DNA of the CDR3 is TGCAGCGTCTTATCCAGGACAGGGGGCGGCTCCTACAATGAGCAGTTCTTC. Protein sequence: CSVLSRTGGGSYNEQFF.

As concerns this clonotype: This could be a read error, since a much larger clone is one nucleotide away. This chain links TRBV4-3 with TRBJ1-3; D gene ambiguous. This CDR3 spans 15 amino acids. Germline V gene lookup returns CDR1 LGHNA and CDR2 YSLEER. The CDR3 loop is CASSPAGSSGDTIYF. DNA of the CDR3: TGCGCCAGCAGCCCCGCCGGGAGCTCTGGAGACACCATATATTTT.

This clonotype was seen a handful of times. V gene TRBV7-6 combines with J gene TRBJ2-3, with D maybe TRBD1 (6 bases). The CDR3 consists of 15 residues. Germline loops: CDR1 SGHVS, CDR2 FNYEAQ. V lost 5 bases to trimming and J lost 6 bases, with 18 bases between them. CDR3 loop: CASSPEGQPTDTQYF. CDR3 DNA sequence: TGTGCCAGCAGCCCAGAGGGACAACCCACGGATACGCAGTATTTT. Combining the CDR3 with reference TRBV7-6 and TRBJ2-3 gives the whole variable domain GAGVSQSPRYKVTKRGQDVALRCDPISGHVSLYWYRQALGQGPEFLTYFNYEAQQDKSGLPNDRFSAERPEGSISTLTIQRTEQRDSAMYRCASSPEGQPTDTQYFGPGTRLTVL.

This clonotype was detected many times. The rearrangement uses TRBV6-5 and TRBJ1-1; TRBD1 agrees at 7 bases. The germline CDR1 and CDR2 sequences are MNHEY and SVGAGI. The CDR3 consists of 15 residues. With V trimmed by 5 bases and J by 6 bases, 12 bases remained unmatched. The CDR3 sequence is CASSLWETGEAEAFF. DNA of the CDR3: TGTGCCAGCAGTCTATGGGAAACAGGGGAGGCTGAAGCTTTCTTT.

The table lists this clonotype with many counts. The chain employs TRBV7-9 and TRBJ1-1; D unresolved. Deletions cut 7 bases from V and 1 base from J, with 13 bases between. Germline CDR1 and CDR2: SEHNR and FQNEAQ (reference sequence). This CDR3 has 14 residues. CDR3 region: CASTSQGENTEAFF. CDR3 nucleotide sequence: TGTGCCAGCACCTCACAAGGAGAGAACACTGAAGCTTTCTTT.

This clonotype was picked up many times. The chain combines TRBV20-1 with TRBJ2-3, with 11 bases lining up with TRBD2. CDR1 is DFQATT and CDR2 is SNEGSKA in the germline V gene (reference sequence). The CDR3 extends over 14 amino acids. The V segment lost 3 bases and the J segment 4 bases; nucleotides outside the gene matches: 3. The CDR3 here is CSASSGRAADTQYF. The CDR3 region has the DNA TGCAGTGCTAGTAGCGGGAGGGCCGCAGATACGCAGTATTTT.

This clonotype was recorded many times. This rearrangement joins TRBV6-5 to TRBJ2-2; no clear D. Germline V gene data show CDR1 as MNHEY and CDR2 as SVGAGI. The V gene lost 0 bases and the J gene lost 0 bases, with 2 bases spanning the gap. CDR3 length equals 14 residues. The CDR3 region has the DNA TGTGCCAGCAGTTACTCGACGAACACCGGGGAGCTGTTTTTT. This translates into CASSYSTNTGELFF.

With regard to this clonotype: A much larger clone differs from this one at a single base, so this may be a read error. V gene TRBV7-9 combines with J gene TRBJ2-1; no definite D call. The germline V gene encodes CDR1 SEHNR and CDR2 FQNEAQ (reference sequence). The CDR3 length is 14 residues. The V end was cut by 8 bases, the J end by 7 bases, with 18 bases between. CDR3 residues: CASRTGPGWNEQFF. CDR3 nucleotides: TGTGCCAGCCGAACCGGCCCGGGCTGGAATGAGCAGTTCTTC. Combining the CDR3 with reference TRBV7-9 and TRBJ2-1 gives the whole variable domain DTGVSQNPRHKITKRGQNVTFRCDPISEHNRLYWYRQTLGQGPEFLTYFQNEAQLEKSRLLSDRFSAERPKGSFSTLEIQRTEQGDSAMYLCASRTGPGWNEQFFGPGTRLTVL.

This clonotype was seen more than once but under ten times. The conserved phenylalanine or tryptophan normally closing the CDR3 is absent here, so this likely arose from a read error. The rearrangement uses TRBV20-1 and TRBJ2-7; 7 positions match TRBD1. The CDR3 spans 13 residues. Per the germline V gene, CDR1 is DFQATT and CDR2 is SNEGSKA (reference sequence). V was pared by 3 bases and J by 1 base, with 3 bases of the junction left unmatched. Here the CDR3 DNA reads TGCAGTGCTAGGGGGGACAGTTCCTACGAGCAGTACCTC. Translating gives CSARGDSSYEQYL.

Details on this clonotype: This is likely a read error, given that the CDR3 carries no conserved phenylalanine or tryptophan at its end. The chain uses TRBV11-2 and TRBJ2-5, with 9 bases fitting TRBD1. There are 19 residues in the CDR3. Trimming at V came to 5 bases and at J to 5 bases, leaving 21 bases not matched to a gene. Germline V gene sequence: CDR1 SGHAT, CDR2 FQNNGV. The CDR3 DNA is TGTGCCAGCAGCAAAACCGGGACAGGGTTCCCAATTTGGGACGAGACCCAGTACTCC. Residues: CASSKTGTGFPIWDETQYS.

The sample holds many counts of this clonotype. The rearrangement uses TRBV4-1 and TRBJ2-7; no firm D call. V dropped 4 bases and J dropped 5 bases, with 6 bases sitting between them. Germline V gene sequence: CDR1 MGHRA, CDR2 YSYEKL. CDR3 length equals 11 residues. The CDR3 nucleotides read TGCGCCAGCAGCCGGGCCAACGAGCAGTACTTC. It encodes CASSRANEQYF.

This clonotype has ten or more counts. This chain connects TRBV6-5 to TRBJ2-1, with 9 bases that match TRBD1. Germline V gene lookup returns CDR1 MNHEY and CDR2 SVGAGI. This CDR3 comprises 14 residues. The trim removed 0 bases at V and 8 bases at J, leaving 2 bases unmatched. CDR3 amino acids: CASSYSGTGYEQFF. In DNA form, the CDR3 reads TGTGCCAGCAGTTACTCCGGGACAGGGTATGAGCAGTTCTTC.

A remark on this clonotype: The junction and the germline gene differ at one end; a read error may be behind it. This sequence joins TRBV7-2 and TRBJ2-1; 8 bases match TRBD1. Per germline, CDR1 SGHTA and CDR2 FQGNSA. This CDR3 comprises 18 residues. This CDR3 is CASGLEENRGWFYNEQFF. The CDR3, as DNA: TGTGCCAGCGGCTTAGAAGAGAACAGGGGGTGGTTCTACAATGAGCAGTTCTTC.

The rearrangement links TRBV5-4 to TRBJ2-7; the D gene is possibly TRBD2 (5 bases). CDR1 is SGHNT and CDR2 is YYREEE in the germline V gene (reference sequence). The CDR3 length is 15 residues. V gave up 4 bases and J gave up 1 base, with 15 bases separating them. The CDR3 DNA follows: TGTGCCAGCAGCAACCCCACGACGGGATCCTACGAGCAGTACTTC. Translation: CASSNPTTGSYEQYF.

This clonotype came up many times. V is TRBV4-1 and J is TRBJ2-3; TRBD2 is a possible D gene (5 bases). The CDR3 has 17 residues. Germline V gene lookup returns CDR1 MGHRA and CDR2 YSYEKL. The V gene lost 0 bases and the J gene lost 0 bases, with 13 bases spanning the gap. The CDR3 here is CASSQDLGGSSTDTQYF. CDR3 coding DNA: TGCGCCAGCAGCCAAGATTTAGGAGGATCTAGCACAGATACGCAGTATTTT.

This clonotype appeared many times. This chain links TRBV11-2 with TRBJ2-6; TRBD2 might be the D (6 bases). V was cut by 5 bases and J by 0 bases, with 17 bases left in between. This CDR3 is built from 18 residues. From germline, CDR1 is SGHAT and CDR2 FQNNGV. For the CDR3, the DNA is TGTGCCAGCAGCACGGGAGTTCAAACTAACTCTGGGGCCAACGTCCTGACTTTC. Translation gives CASSTGVQTNSGANVLTF.

Turning to this clonotype: This may stem from a read error, because a much larger clone lies one nucleotide away. J is TRBJ2-2 and V is TRBV19; no definite D call. CDR3 size: 16 residues. In germline, CDR1 is LNHDA, CDR2 SQIVND (reference sequence). CDR3 sequence (DNA): TGTGCCAGTAGTACGACCTCCTCCTCGAACGCCGGGGAGCTGTTTTTT. This encodes CASSTTSSSNAGELFF.

This clonotype came up many times. This sequence joins TRBV27 and TRBJ2-4; D gene unclear. Germline V gives CDR1 MNHEY, CDR2 SMNVEV (reference sequence). The CDR3 sequence is 17 residues long. The germline V and J ends were trimmed by 5 bases and 0 bases, with 17 bases remaining between them. The CDR3 nucleotides read TGTGCCAGCAGTAGGGCAGGTCAGACTCTAGCCAAAAACATTCAGTACTTC. Translated, it gives CASSRAGQTLAKNIQYF.

There are many counts of this clonotype. The chain combines TRBV7-9 with TRBJ1-1; 9 bases match TRBD1. This CDR3 region has 14 residues. CDR1 is SEHNR, CDR2 FQNEAQ, per germline (reference sequence). Trimming cost V 5 bases and J 11 bases; bases outside gene matches: 12. Here the CDR3 DNA reads TGTGCCAGCAGCATAGACCGACAGGGGGTGTGGGCTTTCTTT. Its translation is CASSIDRQGVWAFF. The whole variable domain, remainder taken from reference TRBV7-9 and TRBJ1-1, is DTGVSQNPRHKITKRGQNVTFRCDPISEHNRLYWYRQTLGQGPEFLTYFQNEAQLEKSRLLSDRFSAERPKGSFSTLEIQRTEQGDSAMYLCASSIDRQGVWAFFGQGTRLTVV.

This clonotype was seen at least ten times. This chain uses TRBV6-5 with TRBJ2-4, with TRBD2 matching over 10 bases. The CDR3 runs 15 residues. CDR1 MNHEY and CDR2 SVGAGI come from the germline V gene. Trimming took 6 bases from V and 4 from J; bases not matched to a gene: 6. The CDR3 coding sequence is TGTGCCAGCAGCCTACTAGCGGGGACGAAAAACATTCAGTACTTC. Translated, it gives CASSLLAGTKNIQYF.

Turning to this clonotype: A much larger clone lies one base from this, so it may be a read error. CDR3 sequence reads: CASSSDREVGRPQHF. DNA of the CDR3: TGTGCCAGCAGTTCCGACAGGGAAGTTGGACGGCCCCAGCATTTT. The V gene is TRBV28, the J gene TRBJ1-5, with 7 bases identical to TRBD1. Germline CDR1 reads MDHEN; CDR2 reads SYDVKM. V lost 4 bases to trimming and J lost 9 bases; unmatched junction nucleotides: 12. This CDR3 is 15 amino acids long.

This clonotype was detected ten times or more. The CDR3 reads CASSLLATGYYEQYF. The DNA for the CDR3 is TGTGCCAGCAGCTTATTGGCGACAGGTTACTACGAGCAGTACTTC. The rearrangement links TRBV7-9 to TRBJ2-7; a weak D match, TRBD1 (6 bases). Trimming stripped 2 bases from V and 3 bases from J, with 14 bases between. The V gene's germline CDR1 is SEHNR and CDR2 FQNEAQ (reference sequence). CDR3 length equals 15 residues.

This clonotype was counted many times. The V call is TRBV4-3, the J call TRBJ1-1; TRBD1 might be the D (5 bases). The germline V gene has CDR1 LGHNA and CDR2 YSLEER. The CDR3 consists of 17 residues. V dropped 1 base and J dropped 4 bases, with 19 bases sitting between them. The CDR3 DNA reads as TGCGCCAGCAGCCAAGGTAATGTAGCAGGGATGGCCACTGAAGCTTTCTTT. It yields the protein CASSQGNVAGMATEAFF.